The rows below give T cell receptor beta chains drawn from one sample of a study of OX40 agonist ivuxolimab in advanced cancers. Assay used: immunoSEQ multiplex PCR; TCRdb lists only in-frame clones, some missing. The table includes fewer than 80,000 clones, around 84% detected once. The sequencing here drew on CD4+ or CD8+ T cells sorted from blood, taken in a trial of the OX40 agonist ivuxolimab. The receptor set was obtained from an adult with an advanced solid tumor such as melanoma, head and neck, liver or kidney cancer. CDR3s include the opening cysteine and the closing phenylalanine or tryptophan. Each record gives: D gene, J gene, CDR3 length, V gene, clone size, CDR3 DNA, CDR3 protein. D genes are given only for firm matches. Rows give clone size only sometimes, using once, few, many, or a class for an expanded clone.

D gene: TRBD1; J gene: TRBJ2-2; CDR3 length: 15; V gene: TRBV5-1; clone size: NA; CDR3 DNA: TGCGCCAGCAGCTTGCAGGGGGCGGGAACCGGGGAGCTGTTTTTT; CDR3 protein: CASSLQGAGTGELFF
D gene: NA; J gene: TRBJ2-1; CDR3 length: 12; V gene: TRBV7-3; clone size: NA; CDR3 DNA: TGTGCCAGCAGCCCCACTTCCAATGAGCAGTTCTTC; CDR3 protein: CASSPTSNEQFF
D gene: TRBD2; J gene: TRBJ2-1; CDR3 length: 18; V gene: TRBV4-2; clone size: NA; CDR3 DNA: TGTGCCAGCAGCCCCCGTCCCGGGACTAGCGGGAGGGCCAGCGAGCAGTTCTTC; CDR3 protein: CASSPRPGTSGRASEQFF
D gene: TRBD1; J gene: TRBJ2-7; CDR3 length: 14; V gene: TRBV6-5; clone size: NA; CDR3 DNA: TGTGCCAGCAGTTACTCGAGGACAGGGACCGAGCAGTACTTC; CDR3 protein: CASSYSRTGTEQYF
D gene: NA; J gene: TRBJ1-1; CDR3 length: 14; V gene: TRBV7-2; clone size: NA; CDR3 DNA: TGTGCCAGCAGCCCTGAGGTCGTGAGGACTGAAGCTTTCTTT; CDR3 protein: CASSPEVVRTEAFF
D gene: NA; J gene: TRBJ2-5; CDR3 length: 12; V gene: TRBV18; clone size: NA; CDR3 DNA: TGTGCCAGCTCACCTCTTCGGGAGACCCAGTACTTC; CDR3 protein: CASSPLRETQYF
D gene: NA; J gene: TRBJ1-2; CDR3 length: 13; V gene: TRBV27; clone size: NA; CDR3 DNA: TGTGCCAGCAGCTCAACGGGGGTCTATGGCTACACCTTC; CDR3 protein: CASSSTGVYGYTF
D gene: NA; J gene: TRBJ2-1; CDR3 length: 15; V gene: TRBV7-6; clone size: NA; CDR3 DNA: TGTGCCAGCAGCTTGAGTGGTATGGCGGGCAATGAGCAGTTCTTC; CDR3 protein: CASSLSGMAGNEQFF
D gene: NA; J gene: TRBJ2-1; CDR3 length: 17; V gene: TRBV21-1; clone size: NA; CDR3 DNA: TGTGCCAGCAGTAGCACACCCTCTTTTTCAAGAAAGGGTGAGCAGTTCTTC; CDR3 protein: CASSSTPSFSRKGEQFF
D gene: NA; J gene: TRBJ1-1; CDR3 length: 12; V gene: TRBV10-3; clone size: NA; CDR3 DNA: TGTGCCATCCGGACGGATCAGGGTGAAGCTTTCTTT; CDR3 protein: CAIRTDQGEAFF
D gene: TRBD1; J gene: TRBJ2-7; CDR3 length: 15; V gene: TRBV6-5; clone size: NA; CDR3 DNA: TGTGCCAGCAAGATAACGGACAGGGTTCGCGACGAGCAGTACTTC; CDR3 protein: CASKITDRVRDEQYF
D gene: TRBD1; J gene: TRBJ2-4; CDR3 length: 12; V gene: TRBV28; clone size: NA; CDR3 DNA: TGTGCCAGCAGTGACAGGGGAAACATTCAGTACTTC; CDR3 protein: CASSDRGNIQYF
D gene: TRBD1; J gene: TRBJ1-6; CDR3 length: 15; V gene: TRBV28; clone size: NA; CDR3 DNA: TGTGCCAGCAGTCCCGGACAGGGGATTTATTCACCCCTCCACTTT; CDR3 protein: CASSPGQGIYSPLHF
D gene: NA; J gene: TRBJ1-2; CDR3 length: 14; V gene: TRBV28; clone size: NA; CDR3 DNA: TGTGCCAGCAGTTTAAGGGGGTGGGGTGGTGGCTACACCTTC; CDR3 protein: CASSLRGWGGGYTF
D gene: TRBD1; J gene: TRBJ1-5; CDR3 length: 15; V gene: TRBV30; clone size: NA; CDR3 DNA: TGTGCCTGGAGGAGAGCTGACAGGGACAATCAGCCCCAGCATTTT; CDR3 protein: CAWRRADRDNQPQHF
D gene: TRBD2; J gene: TRBJ2-7; CDR3 length: 17; V gene: TRBV4-2; clone size: NA; CDR3 DNA: TGTGCCAGCAGCCATTCTGGACTAGCGGGGAGCTCCTACGAGCAGTACTTC; CDR3 protein: CASSHSGLAGSSYEQYF
D gene: TRBD1; J gene: TRBJ1-2; CDR3 length: 15; V gene: TRBV15; clone size: once; CDR3 DNA: TGTGCCACCAGCAGTTATTCAGGGGGCAGCTATGGCTACACCTTC; CDR3 protein: CATSSYSGGSYGYTF
D gene: NA; J gene: TRBJ1-1; CDR3 length: 13; V gene: TRBV14; clone size: few; CDR3 DNA: TGTGCCAGCAGCCTACAGGGGAACACTGAAGCTTTCTTT; CDR3 protein: CASSLQGNTEAFF
D gene: NA; J gene: TRBJ1-4; CDR3 length: 12; V gene: TRBV5-1; clone size: NA; CDR3 DNA: TGCGCCAGCAGAGGGCTAGGGGAAAAACTGTTTTTT; CDR3 protein: CASRGLGEKLFF
D gene: TRBD1; J gene: TRBJ2-3; CDR3 length: 14; V gene: TRBV9; clone size: NA; CDR3 DNA: TGTGCCAGCAGCGTAGTAGGACAGGCCGATACGCAGTATTTT; CDR3 protein: CASSVVGQADTQYF
D gene: NA; J gene: TRBJ2-7; CDR3 length: 16; V gene: TRBV7-2; clone size: NA; CDR3 DNA: TGTGCCAGCAGCTTAAGCTGGCAGGGGAGGGTTTACGAGCAGTACTTC; CDR3 protein: CASSLSWQGRVYEQYF
D gene: TRBD1; J gene: TRBJ1-4; CDR3 length: 14; V gene: TRBV5-5; clone size: once; CDR3 DNA: TGTGCCAGCAGCTTGGGGGACAGGGGTGAAAAACTGTTTTTT; CDR3 protein: CASSLGDRGEKLFF
D gene: TRBD1; J gene: TRBJ1-3; CDR3 length: 16; V gene: TRBV10-1; clone size: NA; CDR3 DNA: TGCGCCAGCAGCGTTTCACAGGGGATCTCTGGAAACACCATATATTTT; CDR3 protein: CASSVSQGISGNTIYF
D gene: NA; J gene: TRBJ2-7; CDR3 length: 13; V gene: TRBV10-1; clone size: NA; CDR3 DNA: TGCGCCAGCAGTGAGTCCGGAGCGGACGAGCAGTACTTC; CDR3 protein: CASSESGADEQYF
D gene: NA; J gene: TRBJ1-5; CDR3 length: 14; V gene: TRBV7-9; clone size: few; CDR3 DNA: TGTGCCAGCAGCTTAGATGGGGGCCATCAGCCCCAGCATTTT; CDR3 protein: CASSLDGGHQPQHF
D gene: TRBD1; J gene: TRBJ2-2; CDR3 length: 16; V gene: TRBV7-6; clone size: NA; CDR3 DNA: TGTGCCAGCAGCACCCCGACAGGGGCGAACACCGGGGAGCTGTTTTTT; CDR3 protein: CASSTPTGANTGELFF
D gene: NA; J gene: TRBJ2-7; CDR3 length: 11; V gene: TRBV19; clone size: NA; CDR3 DNA: TGTGCCAGTAGTGTGGGCTACGAGCAGTACTTC; CDR3 protein: CASSVGYEQYF
D gene: TRBD1; J gene: TRBJ1-2; CDR3 length: 15; V gene: TRBV28; clone size: NA; CDR3 DNA: TGTGCCAGCAGTCCGTTTCCTGGGACAGGGGATGGCTACACCTTC; CDR3 protein: CASSPFPGTGDGYTF
D gene: NA; J gene: TRBJ1-3; CDR3 length: 16; V gene: TRBV13; clone size: NA; CDR3 DNA: TGTGCCAGCAGCTTAGGTCAGGTCCTCTCTGGAAACACCATATATTTT; CDR3 protein: CASSLGQVLSGNTIYF
D gene: NA; J gene: TRBJ1-4; CDR3 length: 12; V gene: TRBV29-1; clone size: once; CDR3 DNA: TGCAGCGCCCTCGGAAGGGGTGAAAAACTGTTTTTT; CDR3 protein: CSALGRGEKLFF
D gene: NA; J gene: TRBJ1-2; CDR3 length: 16; V gene: TRBV6-5; clone size: NA; CDR3 DNA: TGTGCCAGCAGTTACTCGATCTCTGGGGGAAAAGAGGGCTACACCTTC; CDR3 protein: CASSYSISGGKEGYTF
D gene: NA; J gene: TRBJ2-7; CDR3 length: 13; V gene: TRBV9; clone size: NA; CDR3 DNA: TGTGCCAGCAGCGCAGAAAGCTCCTACGAGCAGTACTTC; CDR3 protein: CASSAESSYEQYF
D gene: NA; J gene: TRBJ1-1; CDR3 length: 12; V gene: TRBV6-6; clone size: NA; CDR3 DNA: TGTGCCAGCAGCTCACGAAACACTGAAGCTTTCTTT; CDR3 protein: CASSSRNTEAFF
D gene: NA; J gene: TRBJ1-5; CDR3 length: 15; V gene: TRBV30; clone size: NA; CDR3 DNA: TGTGCCTGGAGTGTAGACGGACATAGCAATCAGCCCCAGCATTTT; CDR3 protein: CAWSVDGHSNQPQHF
D gene: NA; J gene: TRBJ1-3; CDR3 length: 13; V gene: TRBV7-9; clone size: NA; CDR3 DNA: TGTGCCAGCAGCTCCTTAGGACAGAACACCATATATTTT; CDR3 protein: CASSSLGQNTIYF
D gene: NA; J gene: TRBJ1-4; CDR3 length: 19; V gene: TRBV27; clone size: NA; CDR3 DNA: TGTGCCAGCAGTTTCTTCACGCCCCGCGACAGCGCAACAAATGAAAAACTGTTTTTT; CDR3 protein: CASSFFTPRDSATNEKLFF
D gene: NA; J gene: TRBJ2-7; CDR3 length: 14; V gene: TRBV6-5; clone size: NA; CDR3 DNA: TGTGCCAGCAGTGGGGGTAAAGGAGTCTACGAGCAGTACTTC; CDR3 protein: CASSGGKGVYEQYF
D gene: TRBD2; J gene: TRBJ2-1; CDR3 length: 16; V gene: TRBV9; clone size: NA; CDR3 DNA: TGTGCCAGCAGCTCTCCCCCTAGCGGCCCTTACAATGAGCAGTTCTTC; CDR3 protein: CASSSPPSGPYNEQFF
D gene: TRBD1; J gene: TRBJ1-1; CDR3 length: 15; V gene: TRBV4-2; clone size: NA; CDR3 DNA: TGTGCCAGCAGCCAAGGGGGGACAGGGTTCACTGAAGCTTTCTTT; CDR3 protein: CASSQGGTGFTEAFF